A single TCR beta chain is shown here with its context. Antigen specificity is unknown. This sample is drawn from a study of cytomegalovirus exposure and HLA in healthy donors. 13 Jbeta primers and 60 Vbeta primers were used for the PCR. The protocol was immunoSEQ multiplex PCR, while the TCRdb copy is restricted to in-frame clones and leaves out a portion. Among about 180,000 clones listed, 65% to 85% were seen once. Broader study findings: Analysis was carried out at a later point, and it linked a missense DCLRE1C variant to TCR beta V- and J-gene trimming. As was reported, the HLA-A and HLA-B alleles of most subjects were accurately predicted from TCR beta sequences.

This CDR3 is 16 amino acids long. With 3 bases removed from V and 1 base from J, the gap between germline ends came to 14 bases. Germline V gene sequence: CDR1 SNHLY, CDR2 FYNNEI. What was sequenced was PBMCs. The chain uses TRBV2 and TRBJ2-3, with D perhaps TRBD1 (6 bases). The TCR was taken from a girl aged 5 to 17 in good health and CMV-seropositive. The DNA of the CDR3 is TGTGCCAGCAGTGAGGACAGACTGAGGGGCACAGATACGCAGTATTTT. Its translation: CASSEDRLRGTDTQYF.